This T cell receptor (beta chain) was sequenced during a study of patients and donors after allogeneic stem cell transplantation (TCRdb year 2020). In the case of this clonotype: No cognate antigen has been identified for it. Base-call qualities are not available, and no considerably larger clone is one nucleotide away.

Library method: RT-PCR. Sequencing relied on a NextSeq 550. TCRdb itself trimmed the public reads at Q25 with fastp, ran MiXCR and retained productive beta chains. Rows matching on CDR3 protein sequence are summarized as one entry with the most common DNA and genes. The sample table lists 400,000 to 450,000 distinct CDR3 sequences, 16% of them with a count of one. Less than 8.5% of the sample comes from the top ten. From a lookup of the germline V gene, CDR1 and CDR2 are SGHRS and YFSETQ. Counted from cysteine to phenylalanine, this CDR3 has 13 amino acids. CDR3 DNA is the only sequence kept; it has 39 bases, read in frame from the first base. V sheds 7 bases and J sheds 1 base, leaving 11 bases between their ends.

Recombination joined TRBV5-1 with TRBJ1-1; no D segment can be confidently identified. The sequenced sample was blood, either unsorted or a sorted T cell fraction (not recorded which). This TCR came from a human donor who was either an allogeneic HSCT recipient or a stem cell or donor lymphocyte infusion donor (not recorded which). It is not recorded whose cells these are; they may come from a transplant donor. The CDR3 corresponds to CASEEGRNTEAFF. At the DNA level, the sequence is TGCGCCAGCGAAGAGGGCAGGAACACTGAAGCTTTCTTT.